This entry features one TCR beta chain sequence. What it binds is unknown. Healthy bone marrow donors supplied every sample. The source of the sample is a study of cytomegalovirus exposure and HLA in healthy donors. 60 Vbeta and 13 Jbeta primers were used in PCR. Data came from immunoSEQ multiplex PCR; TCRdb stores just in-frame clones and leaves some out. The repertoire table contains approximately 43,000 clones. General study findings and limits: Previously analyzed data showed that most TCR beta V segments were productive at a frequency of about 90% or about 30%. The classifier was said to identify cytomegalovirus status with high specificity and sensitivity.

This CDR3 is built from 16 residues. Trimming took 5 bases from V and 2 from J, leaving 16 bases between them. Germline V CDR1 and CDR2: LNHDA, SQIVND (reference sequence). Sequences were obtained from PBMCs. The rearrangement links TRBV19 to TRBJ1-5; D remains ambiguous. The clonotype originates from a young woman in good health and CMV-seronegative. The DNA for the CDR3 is TGTGCCAGTAGTCGTTCCACCCCAGGCGGCAATCAGCCCCAGCATTTT. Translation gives CASSRSTPGGNQPQHF. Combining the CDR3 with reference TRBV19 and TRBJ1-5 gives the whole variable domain DGGITQSPKYLFRKEGQNVTLSCEQNLNHDAMYWYRQDPGQGLRLIYYSQIVNDFQKGDIAEGYSVSREKKESFPLTVTSAQKNPTAFYLCASSRSTPGGNQPQHFGDGTRLSIL.